Each of the 26 T cell receptor beta chains below was sequenced from the same sample in a study of beta chain features in type 1 diabetes. Investigators reverse transcribed all isolated RNA, so they sequenced expressed TCRB transcripts. The protocol was immunoSEQ multiplex PCR, while the TCRdb copy is restricted to in-frame clones and leaves out a portion. The data contain about 340,000 clones, around 8% of them singletons. Sequencing was carried out using central memory CD4+ T cells from blood. These receptors were taken from a woman aged 18-35 years in good health.

V and J are TRBV7-2 and TRBJ2-7, with D unresolved. Between the trimmed V and J ends, which lost 3 bases and 2 bases, there was a span of 8 bases. CDR3 length: 13 residues. Looked up from germline, CDR1 is SGHTA and CDR2 is FQGNSA. CDR3 in DNA: TGTGCCAGCAGCTTGACGAAGGCCTACGAGCAGTACTTC. Translated, it gives CASSLTKAYEQYF.

This clone was counted ten times or more. CDR3 region: CASSPAGSDQPQHF. CDR3 sequence (DNA): TGTGCCAGCTCACCGGCAGGGTCCGATCAGCCCCAGCATTTT. The chain couples TRBV18 to TRBJ1-5, with D tentatively TRBD1 (5 bases). Germline V gene sequence: CDR1 KGHSH, CDR2 LQKENI. CDR3 length: 14 residues. V lost 3 bases, J lost 5 bases, and 11 bases lay in between.

This clone was observed a few times. The rearrangement links TRBV19 to TRBJ1-1; D uncertain. Trimming pared 7 bases from V and 5 bases from J, leaving 14 bases between. Germline loops: CDR1 LNHDA, CDR2 SQIVND (reference sequence). This CDR3 contains 13 residues. The CDR3 region is CASTQWGGTEAFF. The CDR3 nucleotides read TGTGCCAGTACCCAGTGGGGAGGAACTGAAGCTTTCTTT.

This clone was observed a few times. This rearrangement joins TRBV7-3 to TRBJ1-1; the D is unclear. This CDR3 spans 13 amino acids. Germline CDR1 SGHTA, CDR2 FQGTGA. The V end was cut by 5 bases, the J end by 1 base, with 8 bases between. The CDR3 sequence is CASSPDQNTEAFF. CDR3 bases: TGTGCCAGCAGCCCTGACCAGAACACTGAAGCTTTCTTT.

This clone was counted many times. The sample has other DNA sequences that encode this CDR3 too. The J gene is TRBJ2-6, the V gene TRBV16; D gene ambiguous. This CDR3 comprises 18 residues. V lost 1 base and J lost 0, with 13 bases in between. CDR1 is KGHSY and CDR2 is FQNENV in the germline V gene. CDR3 sequence: CASSQLGQPRSGANVLTF. CDR3 DNA: TGTGCCAGCAGCCAATTGGGTCAGCCCCGCTCTGGGGCCAACGTCCTGACTTTC.

The genes are TRBV6-1 and TRBJ1-3; D gene unclear. The germline V and J ends were trimmed by 0 bases and 0 bases, with 15 bases remaining between them. The CDR3 length is 18 residues. The germline V gene encodes CDR1 MNHNS and CDR2 SASEGT. CDR3 coding DNA: TGTGCCAGCAGTGAAGCACCCTCCACCATGAGCTCTGGAAACACCATATATTTT. Translation gives CASSEAPSTMSSGNTIYF.

The rearrangement joins TRBV28 to TRBJ1-2, with TRBD1 identical over 7 bases. The V segment lost 5 bases and the J segment 7 bases; nucleotides outside the gene matches: 7. CDR1 and CDR2 from the germline V gene are MDHEN and SYDVKM. The CDR3 spans 13 residues. Here the CDR3 reads CASSREGALGYTF. For the CDR3, the DNA is TGTGCCAGCAGTCGTGAGGGGGCGCTTGGCTACACCTTC.

This clone was seen only a few times. J is TRBJ2-7 and V is TRBV5-6, with D possibly matching TRBD1 (5 bases). V dropped 5 bases and J dropped 1 base, with 19 bases sitting between them. The CDR3 totals 16 residues. Germline V gives CDR1 SGHDT, CDR2 YYEEEE. As DNA, the CDR3 is TGTGCCAGCAGGGACACTACTGCGCGAAGGTCCTACGAGCAGTACTTC. Its translation is CASRDTTARRSYEQYF.

This clone was counted a few times. The rearrangement uses TRBV5-6 and TRBJ2-7, with D possibly TRBD2 on 6 matching bases. The V gene lost 6 bases and the J gene lost 4 bases, with 14 bases spanning the gap. The CDR3 has 13 residues. Germline values: CDR1 SGHDT, CDR2 YYEEEE. Here the CDR3 DNA reads TGTGCCAGCAACCGGAGGGCCTCGTACGAGCAGTACTTC. This encodes CASNRRASYEQYF.

The sample holds a few counts of this clone. V is TRBV6-1 and J is TRBJ1-5; D is possibly TRBD1 (6 bases). V gave up 5 bases and J gave up 6 bases, with 17 bases separating them. The CDR3 length is 15 residues. Germline-derived CDR1 and CDR2 are MNHNS and SASEGT. CDR3 region: CASSQATGSSQPQHF. DNA for the CDR3: TGTGCCAGCAGTCAGGCGACAGGATCGAGTCAGCCCCAGCATTTT.

The V and J genes are TRBV7-8 and TRBJ2-7, with TRBD1 matching over 8 bases. The CDR3 spans 16 residues. Trimming at V came to 5 bases and at J to 0 bases, leaving 9 bases not matched to a gene. The germline gives CDR1 SGHVS, CDR2 FQNEAQ. The DNA of the CDR3 is TGTGCCAGCAGCAAGCCACCCGGACAGGGCTCCTACGAGCAGTACTTC. It is translated as CASSKPPGQGSYEQYF.

This clone has more than one count but fewer than ten. The chain recombines TRBV7-9 with TRBJ2-2; D gene uncertain. The germline V and J ends were trimmed by 4 bases and 3 bases, with 0 bases remaining between them. Germline V lookup: CDR1 SEHNR, CDR2 FQNEAQ (reference sequence). This CDR3 has 11 amino acids. The CDR3, as DNA: TGTGCCAGCAGCTACACCGGGGAGCTGTTTTTT. Protein: CASSYTGELFF.

In its sample, this clone was seen a few times. This chain joins TRBV28 and TRBJ2-5; D is unresolved. Germline CDR1 MDHEN, CDR2 SYDVKM. CDR3 length equals 11 residues. Trimming removed 5 bases from V and 4 bases from J, with 5 bases in between. CDR3 coding DNA: TGTGCCAGCAGTCACAGAGAGACCCAGTACTTC. It specifies CASSHRETQYF.

A few counts support this clone. This chain links TRBV7-9 with TRBJ2-3; no reliable D call. Germline V gene lookup returns CDR1 SEHNR and CDR2 FQNEAQ (reference sequence). CDR3 size: 14 residues. Deletions cut 2 bases from V and 1 base from J, with 7 bases between. CDR3 residues: CASSLMHGTDTQYF. The CDR3 nucleotides read TGTGCCAGCAGCTTAATGCACGGCACAGATACGCAGTATTTT.

This rearrangement joins TRBV7-6 to TRBJ2-5; D is perhaps TRBD2 (7 bases). The CDR3 has 17 residues. CDR1 is SGHVS and CDR2 is FNYEAQ in the germline V gene. Trimming took 4 bases from V and 1 from J, leaving 19 bases between them. The CDR3 DNA reads as TGTGCCAGCAGCTCCCGAGGGGGGGCAGCCCGCCAAGAGACCCAGTACTTC. Its translation is CASSSRGGAARQETQYF. Filled out from reference TRBV7-6 and TRBJ2-5, the complete variable domain reads GAGVSQSPRYKVTKRGQDVALRCDPISGHVSLYWYRQALGQGPEFLTYFNYEAQQDKSGLPNDRFSAERPEGSISTLTIQRTEQRDSAMYRCASSSRGGAARQETQYFGPGTRLLVL.

This clone was seen a handful of times. The chain joins TRBV4-3 to TRBJ2-1; D is unclear. CDR3 length: 13 amino acids. In germline, CDR1 is LGHNA, CDR2 YSLEER. V was cut by 3 bases and J by 6 bases, with 9 bases left in between. The DNA for the CDR3 is TGCGCCAGCAGCCACCAAGCGCGCAATGAGCAGTTCTTC. Protein sequence: CASSHQARNEQFF.

This clone has at least ten counts. The chain couples TRBV6-6 to TRBJ2-7; D remains unclear. Germline V gene sequence: CDR1 MNHNY, CDR2 SVGAGI (reference sequence). This CDR3 contains 14 residues. V shed 2 bases and J shed 2 bases, with 10 bases lying between them. The CDR3, as DNA: TGTGCCAGCAGTTACCCGAGTAGGCCCTACGAGCAGTACTTC. Protein product: CASSYPSRPYEQYF.

This clone was recorded a few times. The chain recombines TRBV7-2 with TRBJ1-5; D ambiguous. V lost 5 bases to trimming and J lost 4 bases, with 6 bases between them. The CDR3 is 12 residues long. Germline V gives CDR1 SGHTA, CDR2 FQGNSA. CDR3 sequence: CASSHLNQPQHF. Written as DNA, the CDR3 is TGTGCCAGCAGCCACCTAAATCAGCCCCAGCATTTT.

Only a few counts were recorded for this clone. The rearrangement joins TRBV7-9 to TRBJ2-1, with 14 bases matching TRBD2. The CDR3 totals 16 residues. The J segment lost 10 bases and the V segment lost 5 bases, leaving 10 bases of the junction unmatched. Germline lookup yields CDR1 SEHNR and CDR2 FQNEAQ (reference sequence). CDR3 protein: CASSPFRGLAGVEQFF. Here the CDR3 DNA reads TGTGCCAGCAGCCCGTTTAGGGGACTAGCGGGAGTCGAGCAGTTCTTC. The whole variable domain, filled in from reference TRBV7-9 and TRBJ2-1, reads DTGVSQNPRHKITKRGQNVTFRCDPISEHNRLYWYRQTLGQGPEFLTYFQNEAQLEKSRLLSDRFSAERPKGSFSTLEIQRTEQGDSAMYLCASSPFRGLAGVEQFFGPGTRLTVL.

This clone was seen a few times. The rearrangement joins TRBV7-2 to TRBJ2-5, with D unresolved. In germline, CDR1 is SGHTA, CDR2 FQGNSA. Trimming removed 0 bases at V and 1 base at J, with 6 bases between. The CDR3 has 14 residues. DNA of the CDR3: TGTGCCAGCAGCTTAGCCTACAGCCAAGAGACCCAGTACTTC. It encodes CASSLAYSQETQYF.

Ten or more counts support this clone. The chain couples TRBV2 to TRBJ2-2; D tentatively fits TRBD1 or TRBD2 (5 bases each). The germline V gene encodes CDR1 SNHLY and CDR2 FYNNEI. The CDR3 length is 14 residues. Trimming left V 6 bases short and J 0 bases short, with 8 bases between. The CDR3 DNA is TGTGCCAGCAGGATGGGACCGAACACCGGGGAGCTGTTTTTT. Residues: CASRMGPNTGELFF.

This clone was counted between two and nine times. The rearrangement links TRBV18 to TRBJ1-5; 7 bases align to TRBD1. Germline loops: CDR1 KGHSH, CDR2 LQKENI. The junction had 9 bases not matched to a gene; V was cut back by 6 bases and J by 7 bases. The CDR3 runs 14 residues. The DNA for the CDR3 is TGTGCCAGCTCGACAGGGTTCGGAGAACAGCCCCAGCATTTT. Protein product: CASSTGFGEQPQHF.

This clone has only a few counts. The V call is TRBV7-9, the J call TRBJ2-3, with TRBD2 as a possible D gene (5 bases). Looked up from germline, CDR1 is SEHNR and CDR2 is FQNEAQ (reference sequence). The CDR3 spans 13 residues. The V end was cut by 5 bases, the J end by 2 bases, with 8 bases between. CDR3 DNA: TGTGCCAGCAGCGCGCTAGCCACAGATACGCAGTATTTT. Amino acids: CASSALATDTQYF.

In its sample, this clone was seen many times. The chain links TRBV28 to TRBJ2-3, with D hard to call. Per the germline V gene, CDR1 is MDHEN and CDR2 is SYDVKM. CDR3 size: 13 residues. The V end lost 6 bases, the J end lost 0 bases, and 7 bases lay between the germline ends. DNA for the CDR3: TGTGCCAGCAGCCAAGCGAGCACAGATACGCAGTATTTT. It yields the protein CASSQASTDTQYF. The full variable domain, rest sourced from reference TRBV28 and TRBJ2-3, is DVKVTQSSRYLVKRTGEKVFLECVQDMDHENMFWYRQDPGLGLRLIYFSYDVKMKEKGDIPEGYSVSREKKERFSLILESASTNQTSMYLCASSQASTDTQYFGPGTRLTVL.

The sample holds a few counts of this clone. The V call is TRBV7-2, the J call TRBJ2-5; D might be TRBD2 (6 bases). Trimming cost V 4 bases and J 1 base, with 10 bases left between them. Germline V gene lookup returns CDR1 SGHTA and CDR2 FQGNSA. The CDR3 length is 14 residues. The CDR3 sequence: CASSSWGVQETQYF. In DNA form, the CDR3 reads TGTGCCAGCAGCTCGTGGGGGGTCCAAGAGACCCAGTACTTC. The full variable domain, completed using reference TRBV7-2 and TRBJ2-5, is GAGVSQSPSNKVTEKGKDVELRCDPISGHTALYWYRQSLGQGLEFLIYFQGNSAPDKSGLPSDRFSAERTGGSVSTLTIQRTQQEDSAVYLCASSSWGVQETQYFGPGTRLLVL.

This clone has only a few counts. The chain uses TRBV29-1 and TRBJ2-6; D is perhaps TRBD1 or TRBD2 (6 bases each). The CDR3 runs to 12 residues. Germline loops: CDR1 SQVTM, CDR2 ANQGSEA. This chain's CDR3 is CSTIADSNVLTF. For the CDR3, the DNA is TGCAGTACGATAGCGGACAGTAACGTCCTGACTTTC.